These 11 T cell receptor beta chains share one sample of origin, sequenced in a study of vaccination effects on CD4 cells after COVID-19. The ViraFEST assay expanded antigen-specific CD4+ T cells with viral peptide pools before sequencing. Scientists isolated CD4+ T cells after an approximately 10-day culture period ended. People in the vaccine group had not been infected with SARS-CoV-2 before, and their nucleocapsid antibodies were negative. Clones were sequenced by immunoSEQ multiplex PCR, and TCRdb holds only the in-frame ones, with some missing. Among tens of thousands of clones listed, about three quarters were seen once. What these receptors recognize is not known. The sample was CD4+ T cells from PBMCs cultured with HCoV-OC43 spike peptides, taken before COVID-19 vaccination. As for subset: HCoV-OC43 spike overlapping peptide pool stimulation. Source of these receptors: a human donor who received a COVID-19 vaccine.

CDR3 region: CASSLAEGSSYGYTF. The CDR3 nucleotides are TGTGCCAGCAGCTTAGCGGAGGGGTCTAGTTATGGCTACACCTTC. V is TRBV7-9 and J is TRBJ1-2; tentatively, D is TRBD1 (5 bases). The V and J ends lost 0 bases and 5 bases respectively, with 13 bases between them. Germline CDR1 is SEHNR and CDR2 is FQNEAQ (reference sequence). CDR3 length: 15 amino acids.

This clone was seen just once. The V gene is TRBV7-9, the J gene TRBJ1-1; D gene unclear. Germline V gives CDR1 SEHNR, CDR2 FQNEAQ (reference sequence). The CDR3 sequence is 12 residues long. V was clipped by 2 bases and J by 4 bases, with 5 bases between them. The CDR3 here is CASSLRGTEAFF. For the CDR3, the DNA is TGTGCCAGCAGCTTACGGGGCACTGAAGCTTTCTTT.

V and J are TRBV19 and TRBJ1-5; D is unclear. CDR1 is LNHDA and CDR2 is SQIVND in the germline V gene (reference sequence). V was pared by 7 bases and J by 5 bases, with 15 bases between. This CDR3 is 14 amino acids long. CDR3 coding DNA: TGTGCCAGTACCGATCGGGGTTCGTATCAGCCCCAGCATTTT. Its translation: CASTDRGSYQPQHF.

This clone has only one observation. The chain uses TRBV15 and TRBJ2-7, with TRBD1 matching 8 bases. This CDR3 spans 15 amino acids. The V gene end was trimmed by 4 bases and the J gene end by 3 bases; junction bases not matched to a gene: 8. Germline V lookup: CDR1 LNHNV, CDR2 YYDKDF (reference sequence). The CDR3 sequence: CATSTSRTGSYEQYF. The CDR3 nucleotides are TGTGCCACCAGCACCTCCCGGACAGGGAGCTACGAGCAGTACTTC.

This chain uses TRBV3-1 (or the pseudogene TRBV3-2) with TRBJ1-1; D ambiguous. The CDR3 is 14 residues long. CDR1 is LGHDT, CDR2 YNNKEL, per germline (reference sequence). Deletions cut 1 base from V and 6 bases from J, with 12 bases between. The CDR3 DNA reads as TGTGCCAGCAGCCAAGGAAGGGCCGGAGCTGAAGCTTTCTTT. As protein: CASSQGRAGAEAFF.

V usage is TRBV24-1 and J usage is TRBJ1-5; D possibly corresponds to TRBD1 (5 bases). Germline V gene sequence: CDR1 KGHDR, CDR2 SFDVKD. V lost 10 bases and J 6 bases, leaving 18 bases between the germline ends. This CDR3 comprises 14 residues. As DNA, the CDR3 is TGTGCCACGAGGGGACGGAGAGCCCCTCAGCCCCAGCATTTT. Translation gives CATRGRRAPQPQHF.

This clone was recorded once. CDR3 loop: CASSSGLENTGELFF. The DNA for the CDR3 is TGCGCCAGCAGCTCAGGACTGGAGAACACCGGGGAGCTGTTTTTT. V gene TRBV5-1 combines with J gene TRBJ2-2; D is possibly TRBD2 (5 bases). CDR3 length: 15 residues. Germline V gene data show CDR1 as SGHRS and CDR2 as YFSETQ. The V gene lost 3 bases and the J gene lost 1 base, with 10 bases spanning the gap.

The chain uses TRBV6-5 and TRBJ1-2; 8 positions match TRBD1. V trimming: 4 bases; J trimming: 8 bases; junction bases outside the gene matches: 6. The CDR3 covers 13 residues. Germline V gene data show CDR1 as MNHEY and CDR2 as SVGAGI. CDR3 sequence reads: CASSWTGTKGYTF. DNA of the CDR3: TGTGCCAGCAGTTGGACAGGGACGAAGGGCTACACCTTC.

This clone was picked up many times. The chain couples TRBV3-1 (or the pseudogene TRBV3-2) to TRBJ1-2; a possible D gene is TRBD1 (5 bases). Deletions cut 2 bases from V and 8 bases from J, with 12 bases between. Germline V gene sequence: CDR1 LGHDT, CDR2 YNNKEL (reference sequence). The CDR3 length is 13 residues. The CDR3 is CASSQTDGGGYTF. CDR3 nucleotide sequence: TGTGCCAGCAGCCAAACGGACGGGGGAGGCTACACCTTC.

This chain's CDR3 is CASSPAFGRASDTQYF. The CDR3, as DNA: TGTGCCAGCAGTCCCGCTTTCGGGAGGGCCTCAGATACGCAGTATTTT. The chain employs TRBV27 and TRBJ2-3; 8 positions agree with TRBD2. J lost 4 bases, V lost 5 bases, and 11 bases had no gene match. The V gene's germline CDR1 is MNHEY and CDR2 SMNVEV (reference sequence). The CDR3 is 16 amino acids.

This clone was seen more than once but under ten times. The chain couples TRBV4-1 to TRBJ2-1; D tentatively fits TRBD1 or TRBD2 (5 bases each). Trimming left V 4 bases short and J 6 bases short, with 16 bases between. Germline values: CDR1 MGHRA, CDR2 YSYEKL. The CDR3 sequence is 15 residues long. CDR3 residues: CASSRGQGGRNEQFF. The CDR3 coding sequence is TGCGCCAGCAGCCGCGGACAAGGAGGTCGCAATGAGCAGTTCTTC.